This T cell receptor (beta chain) was recovered during a study of radiotherapy plus CTLA-4 blockade in lung cancer. Findings of the study overall: Researchers report tumor-derived TCR clones expanding in blood after radiotherapy plus ipilimumab. Response was reportedly best predicted by early blood T cell clone dynamics, with interferon-beta.

V lost 3 bases and J 1 base, leaving 11 bases between the germline ends. Germline V CDR1 and CDR2: MNHEY, SMNVEV (reference sequence). The CDR3 has 15 residues. Generated by immunoSEQ multiplex PCR, the TCRdb table keeps only in-frame clones and is missing some. Of more than 25,000 clones in the sample, roughly 80% were seen once. As concerns this clone: Antigen specificity is unknown.

The TCR was taken from a human donor with non-small cell lung cancer who had stable disease on radiotherapy plus ipilimumab. Sequencing was performed on peripheral blood, taken from a patient treated with radiotherapy plus ipilimumab. The chain links TRBV27 to TRBJ2-3, with D hard to call. CDR3 bases: TGTGCCAGCAGTTTGGGCGGAACTCGCACAGATACGCAGTATTTT. Translating it yields CASSLGGTRTDTQYF.